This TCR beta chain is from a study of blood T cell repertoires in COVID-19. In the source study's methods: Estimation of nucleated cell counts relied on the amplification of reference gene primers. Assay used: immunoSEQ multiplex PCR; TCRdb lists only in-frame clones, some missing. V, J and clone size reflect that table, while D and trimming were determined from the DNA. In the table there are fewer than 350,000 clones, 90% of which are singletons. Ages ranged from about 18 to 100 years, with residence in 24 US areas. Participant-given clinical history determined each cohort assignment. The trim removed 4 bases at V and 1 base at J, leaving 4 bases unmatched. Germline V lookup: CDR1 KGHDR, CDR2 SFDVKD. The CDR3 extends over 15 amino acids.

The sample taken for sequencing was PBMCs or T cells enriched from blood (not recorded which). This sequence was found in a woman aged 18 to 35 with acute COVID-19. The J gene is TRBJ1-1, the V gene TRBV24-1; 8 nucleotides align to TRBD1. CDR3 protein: CATSDWTGPNTEAFF. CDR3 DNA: TGTGCCACCAGTGACTGGACAGGGCCGAACACTGAAGCTTTCTTT.